One and the same sample provided the 16 T cell receptor beta chains below, sequenced in a study of T cells in localized non-small cell lung cancer. The assay was immunoSEQ multiplex PCR, and TCRdb's table has in-frame clones only and misses some. The sample includes several hundred clones, about 18% seen only once; the top ten take approximately 18%. Material: normal lung tissue next to the tumor, obtained before any cancer treatment. These receptors came from a male donor aged 60 or over with stage II squamous cell lung carcinoma.

V gene TRBV28 combines with J gene TRBJ2-7; D remains unclear. With 10 bases removed from V and 1 base from J, the gap between germline ends came to 20 bases. The CDR3 loop spans 15 amino acids. Looked up from germline, CDR1 is MDHEN and CDR2 is SYDVKM. Here the CDR3 reads CAIRPSRAGSYEQYF. CDR3 nucleotides: TGTGCCATCAGGCCCTCTCGGGCTGGGTCCTACGAGCAGTACTTC.

This clone was counted many times. The chain is built from TRBV11-3 and TRBJ2-7, with a tentative D call TRBD1 (6 bases). This CDR3 is built from 16 residues. Germline CDR1 SGHNT, CDR2 YENEEA. V was shortened by 6 bases and J by 1 base, with 19 bases between the two germline ends. CDR3 sequence reads: CASRPSGGHPSYEQYF. The CDR3 coding sequence is TGTGCCAGCAGGCCATCTGGGGGACACCCATCCTACGAGCAGTACTTC.

This clone is labeled large. The chain has TRBV28 and TRBJ2-7; 7 nucleotides align to TRBD1. Losses at the gene ends were 3 bases for V and 0 bases for J; bases not matched to a gene: 8. Germline-derived CDR1 and CDR2 are MDHEN and SYDVKM. The CDR3 has 16 residues. The CDR3 sequence: CASSFIRGQTSYEQYF. The CDR3, as DNA: TGTGCCAGCAGTTTTATTCGGGGACAGACCTCCTACGAGCAGTACTTC.

V usage is TRBV30 and J usage is TRBJ2-7, with TRBD2 matching over 12 bases. The length of the CDR3 is 13 residues. CDR1 and CDR2 from the germline V gene are GTSNPN and SVGIG (reference sequence). Trimming at V came to 2 bases and at J to 7 bases, leaving 3 bases not matched to a gene. The CDR3 protein is CAWSTSGRWEQYF. The CDR3 coding sequence is TGTGCCTGGAGTACTAGCGGGAGGTGGGAGCAGTACTTC.

This clone appeared many times. The chain carries TRBV11-3 and TRBJ1-1, with D possibly being TRBD1 (5 bases). The germline V and J ends were trimmed by 4 bases and 2 bases, with 23 bases remaining between them. The CDR3 consists of 18 residues. Germline-derived CDR1 and CDR2 are SGHNT and YENEEA. CDR3 in amino acids: CASSSFGGTLDGNTEAFF. Here the CDR3 DNA reads TGTGCCAGCAGCTCTTTTGGGGGTACTCTGGACGGCAACACTGAAGCTTTCTTT.

This clone has only a few counts. The gene calls are TRBV6-8 and TRBJ2-2, with 8 bases lining up with TRBD1. The CDR3 has 13 amino acids. The junction had 4 bases not matched to a gene; V was cut back by 8 bases and J by 5 bases. Germline values: CDR1 MNHGY, CDR2 SAAAGT. The CDR3 nucleotides are TGTGCCAGCCAGGGGGCACGGACCGGGGAGCTGTTTTTT. This sequence encodes CASQGARTGELFF.

V is TRBV11-3 and J is TRBJ2-6; D not certain. There are 15 residues in the CDR3. Germline V gives CDR1 SGHNT, CDR2 YENEEA. The V end was cut by 0 bases, the J end by 3 bases, with 6 bases between. CDR3 nucleotides: TGTGCCAGCAGCTTAGATCAGAGTGGGGCCAACGTCCTGACTTTC. It codes for CASSLDQSGANVLTF.

There are a few counts of this clone. The V call is TRBV11-3, the J call TRBJ1-1, with 7 bases fitting TRBD1. CDR3 length: 14 amino acids. V gave up 3 bases and J gave up 3 bases; unmatched junction bases: 4. CDR1 SGHNT and CDR2 YENEEA come from the germline V gene. CDR3 bases: TGTGCCAGCAGCTTGGCAGGGGGGCACACTGAAGCTTTCTTT. Amino acid sequence: CASSLAGGHTEAFF.

V usage is TRBV11-3 and J usage is TRBJ2-7; 15 bases agree with TRBD2. Germline trimming cut 5 bases from V and 6 bases from J; bases unmatched to any gene: 2. This CDR3 is 14 amino acids long. Germline V CDR1 and CDR2: SGHNT, YENEEA. The chain's CDR3 is CASSRGLAGGEQYF. The CDR3 region has the DNA TGTGCCAGCAGCAGGGGACTAGCGGGAGGCGAGCAGTACTTC.

This clone qualifies as medium-sized (0.01 to 0.1%). The chain carries TRBV28 and TRBJ2-1; 13 positions match TRBD2. The CDR3 consists of 15 residues. J lost 10 bases, V lost 5 bases, and 8 bases had no gene match. Looked up from germline, CDR1 is MDHEN and CDR2 is SYDVKM. The CDR3 sequence is CASSPPGLAGWEQFF. Here the CDR3 DNA reads TGTGCCAGCAGTCCCCCGGGACTAGCGGGATGGGAGCAGTTCTTC.

Of note for this clone: The same CDR3 arises from other DNA sequences in this sample as well. The V gene is TRBV19, the J gene TRBJ1-5; tentative D call: TRBD1 (6 bases). The CDR3 consists of 15 residues. CDR1 is LNHDA, CDR2 SQIVND, per germline (reference sequence). Trimming pared 0 bases from V and 7 bases from J, leaving 13 bases between. CDR3 nucleotide sequence: TGTGCCAGTAGTATAGACGGGGGCCCGCGCCAGCCCCAGCATTTT. Residues: CASSIDGGPRQPQHF.

By frequency in the sample, this clone is large. The chain carries TRBV11-3 and TRBJ2-2; 8 nucleotides line up with TRBD2. CDR1 and CDR2 (germline): SGHNT, YENEEA. The CDR3 length is 15 residues. The trim removed 0 bases at V and 7 bases at J, leaving 4 bases unmatched. The CDR3 DNA reads as TGTGCCAGCAGCTTAGAGGGACTAGAGGGCGGGGAGCTGTTTTTT. It codes for CASSLEGLEGGELFF. Full variable domain (remainder filled in from reference TRBV11-3 and TRBJ2-2): EAGVVQSPRYKIIEKKQPVAFWCNPISGHNTLYWYLQNLGQGPELLIRYENEEAVDDSQLPKDRFSAERLKGVDSTLKIQPAELGDSAVYLCASSLEGLEGGELFFGEGSRLTVL.

Judged by abundance, this clone is medium-sized. The genes are TRBV11-3 and TRBJ1-2; TRBD1 is a possible D gene (6 bases). Germline CDR1 and CDR2: SGHNT and YENEEA. This CDR3 region has 14 residues. Trimming took off 1 base at V and 8 bases at J, with 14 bases between the two ends. Here the CDR3 reads CASSLGRGPEGYTF. The DNA for the CDR3 is TGTGCCAGCAGCTTAGGTCGGGGGCCCGAGGGCTACACCTTC.

CDR3 protein: CSVQSDVNSGANVLTF. As DNA, the CDR3 is TGCAGCGTTCAAAGCGATGTAAACTCTGGGGCCAACGTCCTGACTTTC. The chain recombines TRBV29-1 with TRBJ2-6; D not resolved. Trimming took 5 bases from V and 0 from J, leaving 14 bases between them. CDR1 is SQVTM and CDR2 is ANQGSEA in the germline V gene. There are 16 residues in the CDR3. Looking up the rest from reference TRBV29-1 and TRBJ2-6 gives the full variable domain: SAVISQKPSRDICQRGTSLTIQCQVDSQVTMMFWYRQQPGQSLTLIATANQGSEATYESGFVIDKFPISRPNLTFSTLTVSNMSPEDSSIYLCSVQSDVNSGANVLTFGAGSRLTVL.

The rearrangement links TRBV6-8 to TRBJ1-2; 7 nucleotides align to TRBD1. From germline, CDR1 is MNHGY and CDR2 SAAAGT. The CDR3 contains 13 residues. After removal of 6 bases from V and 2 bases from J, the junction contained 3 bases not matched to a gene. The CDR3 DNA is TGTGCCAGCAGGATGACAGGGAACTATGGCTACACCTTC. Translated, it gives CASRMTGNYGYTF.

This clone was seen a few times. J is TRBJ1-3 and V is TRBV29-1, with D possibly matching TRBD1 (5 bases). Germline V gene lookup returns CDR1 SQVTM and CDR2 ANQGSEA. Trimming removed 6 bases at V and 0 bases at J, with 15 bases between. There are 15 residues in the CDR3. CDR3: CSVAGTDDSGNTIYF. CDR3 in DNA: TGCAGCGTCGCCGGGACGGATGACTCTGGAAACACCATATATTTT.